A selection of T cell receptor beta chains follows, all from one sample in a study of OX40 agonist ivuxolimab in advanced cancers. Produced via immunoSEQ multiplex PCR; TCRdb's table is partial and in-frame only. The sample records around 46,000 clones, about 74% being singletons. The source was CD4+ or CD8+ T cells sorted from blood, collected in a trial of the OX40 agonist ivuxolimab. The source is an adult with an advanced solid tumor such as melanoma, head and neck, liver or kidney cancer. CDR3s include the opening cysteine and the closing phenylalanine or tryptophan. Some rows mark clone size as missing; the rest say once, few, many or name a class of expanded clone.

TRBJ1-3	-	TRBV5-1	CASSLDPFSGNTIYF
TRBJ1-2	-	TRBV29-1	CSVARQGALYGYTF
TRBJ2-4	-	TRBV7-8	CASSPPGLAGGWVKNIQYF
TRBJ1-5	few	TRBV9	CASSVGAGAVGQPQHF
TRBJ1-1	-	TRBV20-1	CSARIQTEAFF
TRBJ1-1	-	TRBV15	CATSRGGDRDLGAFF
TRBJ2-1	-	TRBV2	CASSGGRRRDEQFF
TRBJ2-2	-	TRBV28	CAEGDRPGGELFF
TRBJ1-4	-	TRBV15	CATSRGRRDNEKLFF
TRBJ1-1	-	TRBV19	CASSISWDGNTEAFF
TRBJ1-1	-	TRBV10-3	CAIGSVGQNTEAFF
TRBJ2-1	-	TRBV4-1	CASSHTSGSFYNEQFF
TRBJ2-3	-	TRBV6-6	CASSSEGDTQYF
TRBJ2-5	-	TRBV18	CASSPRNSQETQYF
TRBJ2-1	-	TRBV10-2	CASLAQSSYNEQFF
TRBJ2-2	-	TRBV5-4	CASSLASGQNTGELFF
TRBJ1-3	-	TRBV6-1	CASSEAQGNTIYF
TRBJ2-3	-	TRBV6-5	CASRPPGQDTQYF
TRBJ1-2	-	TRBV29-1	CSVADGDGYTF
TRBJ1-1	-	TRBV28	CASSFYGAGRGPTEAFF
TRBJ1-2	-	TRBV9	CASSVDSGGDYTF
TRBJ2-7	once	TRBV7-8	CASSHSRGYYEQYF
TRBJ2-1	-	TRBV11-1	CASSFTGRAYNEQFF
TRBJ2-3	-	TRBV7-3	CASQAGTSTDTQYF
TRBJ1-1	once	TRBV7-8	CASTRGTHGANTEAFF
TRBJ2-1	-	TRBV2	CASSENFSSYNEQFF
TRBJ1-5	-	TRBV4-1	CASSQDRRQPQHF
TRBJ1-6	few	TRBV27	CASSFSDRVASPLHF
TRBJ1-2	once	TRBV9	CASSVGSGGSYGYTF
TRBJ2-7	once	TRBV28	CASRESSAGGRNEQYF
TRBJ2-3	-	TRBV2	CATSDLSGTDTQYF
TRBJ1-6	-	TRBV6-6	CASSYSTHSPLHF
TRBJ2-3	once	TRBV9	CASSVVPSGRLTDTQYF
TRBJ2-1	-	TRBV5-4	CASSRGLAGSLDNEQFF
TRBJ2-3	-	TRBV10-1	CASSPSGKVADTQYF
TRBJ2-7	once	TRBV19	CASSSPDRGYEQYF
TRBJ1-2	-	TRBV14	CASSQRTGKIGGYTF
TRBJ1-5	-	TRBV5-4	CASSWAGRENPQPQHF
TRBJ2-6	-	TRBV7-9	CASSRQGSGANVLTF
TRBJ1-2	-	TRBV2	CASSEGTGGGYGYTF
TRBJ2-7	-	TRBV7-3	CASSLGAGNYEQYF
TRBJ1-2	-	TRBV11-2	CASSLGQGAFGYTF
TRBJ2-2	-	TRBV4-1	CASSQFLGSGELFF
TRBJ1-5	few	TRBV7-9	CASSLGKGTPQHF
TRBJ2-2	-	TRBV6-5	CASSYSGQPNTGELFF
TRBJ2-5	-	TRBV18	CASGGQQETQYF
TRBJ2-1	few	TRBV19	CASSSSGRSDEQFF
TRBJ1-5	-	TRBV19	CASSIPGRYQPQHF